A single sample gave rise to the 20 T cell receptor beta chains below, sequenced in a study of T cells in Graves' hyperthyroidism and ophthalmopathy. Amplification of TCR beta CDR3 regions used RNA as the template. Using the HTBI primer set, a first-round RT-PCR was run on the TCR CDR3. TCRdb re-analysed the multiplex PCR reads in MiXCR, keeping a single row per CDR3 protein. The sample consists of approximately 490,000 distinct CDR3 sequences, 22% of them appearing once. What was sequenced was blood. These receptors came from a woman aged 70-85 years with Graves' ophthalmopathy.

The table lists this clonotype with a few counts. The chain combines TRBV15 with TRBJ2-3; TRBD2 might be the D (5 bases). The CDR3 length is 15 residues. Per germline, CDR1 LNHNV and CDR2 YYDKDF (reference sequence). Trimming removed 0 bases at V and 5 bases at J, with 12 bases between. This chain's CDR3 is CATSRDTSRGDTQYF. The CDR3 DNA reads as TGTGCCACCAGCAGAGATACTAGTCGGGGAGATACGCAGTATTTT.

There are many counts of this clonotype. The chain couples TRBV11-2 to TRBJ1-1; D remains unclear. The CDR3 spans 15 residues. The V gene's germline CDR1 is SGHAT and CDR2 FQNNGV. V was pared by 5 bases and J by 6 bases, with 19 bases between. CDR3 bases: TGTGCCAGCAGCCCTGGGCTGGGGTTAAGCGCTGAAGCTTTCTTT. Residues: CASSPGLGLSAEAFF.

The V gene is TRBV6-6, the J gene TRBJ2-7; D unresolved. From germline, CDR1 is MNHNY and CDR2 SVGAGI (reference sequence). Trimming stripped 0 bases from V and 7 bases from J, with 13 bases between. The CDR3 spans 14 residues. The CDR3 DNA sequence: TGTGCCAGCAGTTACTCGAAGGTGGTTTTTGAGCAGTACTTC. Translating gives CASSYSKVVFEQYF.

The chain is built from TRBV5-6 and TRBJ2-3; 8 bases align to TRBD1. V gave up 2 bases and J gave up 3 bases; unmatched junction bases: 8. The CDR3 has 16 residues. Germline CDR1 is SGHDT and CDR2 is YYEEEE. CDR3 DNA: TGTGCCAGCAGCTTCCCGGACAGGGTCGTGACAGATACGCAGTATTTT. Its translation: CASSFPDRVVTDTQYF.

This clonotype was observed a handful of times. The rearrangement links TRBV7-9 to TRBJ2-3, with 9 nucleotides matching TRBD1. Germline V gene sequence: CDR1 SEHNR, CDR2 FQNEAQ (reference sequence). The CDR3 is 18 residues long. The J segment lost 4 bases and the V segment lost 5 bases, leaving 16 bases of the junction unmatched. The CDR3, as DNA: TGTGCCAGCAGCCTTAGCTCCCAGGGACAGGGAGTATCAGATACGCAGTATTTT. Translating gives CASSLSSQGQGVSDTQYF.

The J gene is TRBJ2-3, the V gene TRBV28; D call uncertain. Germline V lookup: CDR1 MDHEN, CDR2 SYDVKM. V gave up 6 bases and J gave up 3 bases, with 10 bases separating them. The CDR3 loop spans 13 amino acids. The CDR3 sequence is CASSSDHTDTQYF. CDR3 coding DNA: TGTGCCAGCAGCTCCGACCATACAGATACGCAGTATTTT.

This clonotype was seen a handful of times. V and J are TRBV7-2 and TRBJ2-1; no firm D call. The CDR3 loop spans 13 amino acids. CDR1 and CDR2 (germline): SGHTA, FQGNSA. The V end was cut by 2 bases, the J end by 5 bases, with 7 bases between. The CDR3 is CASSLKGNNEQFF. CDR3 sequence (DNA): TGTGCCAGCAGCTTAAAGGGCAACAATGAGCAGTTCTTC. Full variable domain (outside the CDR3, taken from reference TRBV7-2 and TRBJ2-1): GAGVSQSPSNKVTEKGKDVELRCDPISGHTALYWYRQSLGQGLEFLIYFQGNSAPDKSGLPSDRFSAERTGGSVSTLTIQRTQQEDSAVYLCASSLKGNNEQFFGPGTRLTVL.

The table lists this clonotype with a few counts. The DNA for the CDR3 is TGCAGTGCTAGAGGGGGGCAAATAACAACTAATGAAAAACTGTTTTTT. It translates to CSARGGQITTNEKLFF. The V and J genes are TRBV20-1 and TRBJ1-4; possible D gene TRBD1, 6 bases. The CDR3 is made up of 16 amino acids. V shed 1 base and J shed 0 bases, with 12 bases lying between them. From germline, CDR1 is DFQATT and CDR2 SNEGSKA (reference sequence).

This clonotype was recorded a few times. The chain carries TRBV6-1 and TRBJ1-3; 7 positions match TRBD1. The CDR3 has 15 residues. Germline loops: CDR1 MNHNS, CDR2 SASEGT. Trimming took 5 bases from V and 2 from J; bases not matched to a gene: 6. For the CDR3, the DNA is TGTGCCAGCAGTAAACGACAGGGAGCTGGAAACACCATATATTTT. As protein: CASSKRQGAGNTIYF.

Only a few counts were recorded for this clonotype. This chain joins TRBV28 and TRBJ2-2; D gene uncertain. V lost 6 bases and J 0 bases, leaving 11 bases between the germline ends. CDR3 length equals 15 residues. Germline lookup yields CDR1 MDHEN and CDR2 SYDVKM. The CDR3, as DNA: TGTGCCAGCAGCCCAGGTGGGGCGAACACCGGGGAGCTGTTTTTT. Its protein is CASSPGGANTGELFF.

The table lists this clonotype with many counts. The rearrangement uses TRBV28 and TRBJ2-6; D unresolved. Germline assignment: CDR1 MDHEN and CDR2 SYDVKM. The CDR3 covers 18 residues. Trimming stripped 4 bases from V and 0 bases from J, with 16 bases between. This CDR3 reads CASSSQESATSGANVLTF. The CDR3 DNA sequence: TGTGCCAGCAGTTCCCAGGAGTCTGCTACCTCTGGGGCCAACGTCCTGACTTTC.

This clonotype was found a few times. The J gene is TRBJ2-3, the V gene TRBV19; D gene uncertain. Germline values: CDR1 LNHDA, CDR2 SQIVND (reference sequence). V was pared by 5 bases and J by 4 bases, with 10 bases between. The CDR3 loop spans 13 amino acids. CDR3 region: CASSSRTSDTQYF. The CDR3 DNA is TGTGCCAGTAGTTCTCGGACCTCAGATACGCAGTATTTT.

Details on this clonotype: The junction does not match germline at one end; this may be a read error. In DNA, the CDR3 is TGCACCAGCAGAGGGCAGGGGGCCACTGAAGCTTTCTTT. This encodes CTSRGQGATEAFF. The chain carries TRBV10-2 and TRBJ1-1; 8 bases are shared with TRBD1. This CDR3 contains 13 residues. The germline V gene has CDR1 WSHSY and CDR2 SAAADI.

A few counts support this clonotype. The chain has TRBV9 and TRBJ2-3; weak D call: TRBD1 (5 bases). The ends were cut back, 0 bases at V and 2 bases at J, with 10 bases in the middle. There are 15 residues in the CDR3. Germline V CDR1 and CDR2: SGDLS, YYNGEE. Here the CDR3 reads CASSVGQLYTDTQYF. Here the CDR3 DNA reads TGTGCCAGCAGCGTAGGACAGCTATACACAGATACGCAGTATTTT.

This clonotype appeared a few times. The rearrangement joins TRBV7-9 to TRBJ1-5, with D unresolved. This CDR3 is built from 13 residues. CDR1 SEHNR and CDR2 FQNEAQ come from the germline V gene (reference sequence). Trimming removed 5 bases at V and 6 bases at J, with 11 bases between. This CDR3 is CASSLGVVQPQHF. The DNA for the CDR3 is TGTGCCAGCAGCCTTGGGGTTGTTCAGCCCCAGCATTTT. Supplemented by reference TRBV7-9 and TRBJ1-5, the full variable domain reads DTGVSQNPRHKITKRGQNVTFRCDPISEHNRLYWYRQTLGQGPEFLTYFQNEAQLEKSRLLSDRFSAERPKGSFSTLEIQRTEQGDSAMYLCASSLGVVQPQHFGDGTRLSIL.

This clonotype was recorded at least ten times. The rearrangement links TRBV28 to TRBJ2-1, with 14 bases identical to TRBD2. Germline V gene sequence: CDR1 MDHEN, CDR2 SYDVKM. V trimming: 1 base; J trimming: 3 bases; junction bases outside the gene matches: 11. This CDR3 comprises 20 residues. Written as DNA, the CDR3 is TGTGCCAGCAGTTTATATGGGCAAGTGACTAGCGGGAGGGTCTACAATGAGCAGTTCTTC. Its protein is CASSLYGQVTSGRVYNEQFF.

The rearrangement links TRBV5-1 to TRBJ1-2; a possible D gene is TRBD1 (5 bases). Germline V gives CDR1 SGHRS, CDR2 YFSETQ. The length of the CDR3 is 15 residues. V lost 4 bases and J 0 bases, leaving 13 bases between the germline ends. The CDR3: CASSQFRVSNYGYTF. CDR3 DNA: TGCGCCAGCAGCCAATTCAGGGTCTCTAACTATGGCTACACCTTC.

This clonotype was seen repeatedly, ten times or more. This rearrangement joins TRBV2 to TRBJ2-2; 11 bases are shared with TRBD2. Germline V lookup: CDR1 SNHLY, CDR2 FYNNEI. The V and J ends lost 6 bases and 7 bases, in that order; junction bases with no gene match: 4. CDR3 length equals 14 residues. CDR3 in amino acids: CASRTSGSIGELFF. In DNA form, the CDR3 reads TGTGCCAGCAGAACTAGCGGGAGTATCGGGGAGCTGTTTTTT.

The CDR3 DNA reads as TGCAGTGCTAGAGACCCCCGGGACAGGAGCTATGGCTACACCTTC. Protein sequence: CSARDPRDRSYGYTF. The chain links TRBV20-1 to TRBJ1-2; 8 bases fit TRBD1. The junction had 7 bases not matched to a gene; V was cut back by 0 bases and J by 4 bases. Germline V gene lookup returns CDR1 DFQATT and CDR2 SNEGSKA (reference sequence). The CDR3 sequence is 15 residues long.

This clonotype has more than one count but fewer than ten. This chain connects TRBV29-1 to TRBJ2-3; 9 bases are shared with TRBD2. CDR3 length: 13 residues. From germline, CDR1 is SQVTM and CDR2 ANQGSEA. Trimming took 6 bases from V and 1 from J; bases not matched to a gene: 2. CDR3 residues: CSVWTSGTDTQYF. The CDR3 nucleotides read TGCAGCGTGTGGACTAGCGGCACAGATACGCAGTATTTT.